Sequencing of this T cell receptor beta chain was carried out in a study of monozygotic twins with inflammatory bowel disease. Germline V gene data show CDR1 as MGHRA and CDR2 as YSYEKL. The CDR3 is 15 amino acids. About this clonotype itself: Its antigen is not identified.

The template-switching step introduced UMIs that carried a 6-nucleotide sample barcode. cDNA for TCRalpha and TCRbeta was amplified by nested PCRs of 15 to 20 then around 9 cycles. TCRdb re-called the 5' RACE reads and shows each CDR3 protein once, DNA omitted. Its table lists 300,000 to 400,000 distinct CDR3 sequences. Study observations and caveats: Especially where disease activity was present, IBD patients had fewer clonotypes in common with others than healthy twins did. Repertoires of patients may have been made more variable by differing immunosuppressive treatments.

Sequencing was performed on blood. The V and J genes are TRBV4-1 and TRBJ2-7; TCRdb's assignment of TRBD1 cannot be checked, as there is no DNA. The clonotype comes from a human donor with ulcerative colitis or Crohn's disease, or a healthy co-twin of an affected twin (not recorded which). The CDR3 loop reads CASSHQPGQVYEQYF.